This T cell receptor (beta chain) is drawn from a study of CD8 T cells in ankylosing spondylitis. This clonotype was recorded a few times. Libraries for TCR beta were made by quantitative 5'-RACE with molecular barcodes. TCRdb re-analysed the 5' RACE reads in MiXCR, keeping a single row per CDR3 protein. Of 100,000 or so distinct CDR3 sequences in the sample, less than 25% were seen once. The CDR3 totals 14 residues. V gave up 6 bases and J gave up 4 bases, with 15 bases separating them. The sample taken for sequencing was synovial fluid, either unsorted or a sorted T cell fraction (not recorded which). The clonotype comes from a male donor with ankylosing spondylitis. The chain combines TRBV12-3 or TRBV12-4 with TRBJ1-2, with D unclear. The CDR3 sequence: CASRPGSKGYGYTF. The CDR3 coding sequence is TGTGCCAGCAGGCCCGGGTCTAAGGGCTATGGCTACACCTTC.